These 29 T cell receptor beta chains originate from one sample sequenced in a study of OX40 agonist ivuxolimab in advanced cancers. Repertoires were generated with immunoSEQ multiplex PCR, while TCRdb's copy carries only in-frame clones and drops some. The table records about 81,000 clones, more than 70% of them present only once. This sample comprised CD4+ or CD8+ T cells sorted from blood, obtained in a trial of the OX40 agonist ivuxolimab. These TCRs come from an adult with an advanced solid tumor such as melanoma, head and neck, liver or kidney cancer.

This CDR3 is CASSLTNIGEETQYF. CDR3 sequence (DNA): TGTGCCAGCAGCTTAACTAATATCGGGGAGGAGACCCAGTACTTC. The V call is TRBV7-3, the J call TRBJ2-5; TRBD2 is a possible D gene (5 bases). Trimming took off 0 bases at V and 5 bases at J, with 13 bases between the two ends. The length of the CDR3 is 15 residues. CDR1 is SGHTA, CDR2 FQGTGA, per germline. Looking up the rest from reference TRBV7-3 and TRBJ2-5 gives the full variable domain: GAGVSQTPSNKVTEKGKYVELRCDPISGHTALYWYRQSLGQGPEFLIYFQGTGAADDSGLPNDRFFAVRPEGSVSTLKIQRTERGDSAVYLCASSLTNIGEETQYFGPGTRLLVL.

The chain couples TRBV2 to TRBJ1-4, with D unresolved. Germline values: CDR1 SNHLY, CDR2 FYNNEI. The CDR3 spans 16 residues. V lost 0 bases and J 8 bases, leaving 16 bases between the germline ends. The CDR3 nucleotides are TGTGCCAGCAGTGAAGCCCCCCCCCGATGGCGGGAAAAACTGTTTTTT. Protein sequence: CASSEAPPRWREKLFF.

This sequence joins TRBV2 and TRBJ1-2; maybe TRBD1 (5 bases). The germline V and J ends were trimmed by 7 bases and 8 bases, with 17 bases remaining between them. Looked up from germline, CDR1 is SNHLY and CDR2 is FYNNEI. The CDR3 extends over 13 amino acids. DNA of the CDR3: TGTGCCAGCAATAGAGGGGAGGGTGGCGGCTACACCTTC. Translated: CASNRGEGGGYTF.

The chain joins TRBV28 to TRBJ1-4; D gene uncertain. This CDR3 region has 17 residues. The germline CDR1 and CDR2 sequences are MDHEN and SYDVKM. V dropped 3 bases and J dropped 2 bases, with 16 bases sitting between them. The CDR3 bases are TGTGCCAGCAGTTTTGTCGGGTTGGTGGCTACTAATGAAAAACTGTTTTTT. Its translation: CASSFVGLVATNEKLFF. Full variable domain (remainder filled in from reference TRBV28 and TRBJ1-4): DVKVTQSSRYLVKRTGEKVFLECVQDMDHENMFWYRQDPGLGLRLIYFSYDVKMKEKGDIPEGYSVSREKKERFSLILESASTNQTSMYLCASSFVGLVATNEKLFFGSGTQLSVL.

The rearrangement uses TRBV18 and TRBJ2-2; D is unclear. The CDR3 is 16 amino acids. The germline V and J ends were trimmed by 3 bases and 3 bases, with 14 bases remaining between them. The germline gives CDR1 KGHSH, CDR2 LQKENI. CDR3 sequence reads: CASSPRAALDTGELFF. The CDR3 coding sequence is TGTGCCAGCTCACCTCGGGCTGCACTGGACACCGGGGAGCTGTTTTTT.

The chain is built from TRBV11-3 and TRBJ1-3; D might be TRBD1 (5 bases). The CDR3 has 15 amino acids. Trimming cost V 1 base and J 9 bases, with 16 bases left between them. Looked up from germline, CDR1 is SGHNT and CDR2 is YENEEA. CDR3 loop: CASSLGGDRDGTIYF. The CDR3 DNA follows: TGTGCCAGCAGCTTAGGAGGGGACCGGGATGGCACCATATATTTT. The variable domain in full, completed from reference TRBV11-3 and TRBJ1-3, reads EAGVVQSPRYKIIEKKQPVAFWCNPISGHNTLYWYLQNLGQGPELLIRYENEEAVDDSQLPKDRFSAERLKGVDSTLKIQPAELGDSAVYLCASSLGGDRDGTIYFGEGSWLTVV.

This clone was observed a handful of times. The rearrangement joins TRBV14 to TRBJ2-7; D may match TRBD1 or TRBD2 (5 bases each). This CDR3 has 12 residues. Germline V gene data show CDR1 as SGHDN and CDR2 as FVKESK. Trimming stripped 2 bases from V and 12 bases from J, with 14 bases between. The CDR3 region is CASSQPQERLYF. In DNA, the CDR3 is TGTGCCAGCAGCCAACCACAGGAGCGGCTGTACTTC.

This chain uses TRBV27 with TRBJ1-5; 9 bases are shared with TRBD1. With V trimmed by 6 bases and J by 5 bases, 5 bases remained unmatched. The length of the CDR3 is 14 residues. Germline CDR1 reads MNHEY; CDR2 reads SMNVEV (reference sequence). The CDR3: CASSPTGGDQPQHF. The CDR3 DNA sequence: TGTGCCAGCAGCCCTACAGGGGGCGATCAGCCCCAGCATTTT.

J is TRBJ2-1 and V is TRBV6-6; TRBD2 agrees at 7 bases. The CDR3 consists of 14 residues. Germline V gene data show CDR1 as MNHNY and CDR2 as SVGAGI (reference sequence). V dropped 6 bases and J dropped 0; count of bases not matched to a gene: 2. The CDR3 DNA is TGTGCCAGCAGAAGCGGGACCTCCTACAATGAGCAGTTCTTC. Protein product: CASRSGTSYNEQFF.

This clone was recorded once. V is TRBV19 and J is TRBJ1-2; a possible D gene is TRBD1 (5 bases). V was shortened by 10 bases and J by 5 bases, with 23 bases between the two germline ends. Per the germline V gene, CDR1 is LNHDA and CDR2 is SQIVND (reference sequence). CDR3 length equals 15 residues. Here the CDR3 reads CATYEGSSTIYGYTF. CDR3 coding DNA: TGTGCCACTTACGAGGGGTCCTCAACTATTTATGGCTACACCTTC.

V usage is TRBV5-5 and J usage is TRBJ2-7; perhaps TRBD2 as D (5 bases). Trimming pared 3 bases from V and 1 base from J, leaving 8 bases between. This CDR3 has 13 residues. Germline CDR1 SGHKS, CDR2 YYEKEE (reference sequence). CDR3 residues: CASSSRGSYEQYF. CDR3 nucleotides: TGTGCCAGCAGCTCACGGGGATCCTACGAGCAGTACTTC.

V gene TRBV18 combines with J gene TRBJ2-5; D is ambiguous. The CDR3 length is 13 residues. With 3 bases removed from V and 2 bases from J, the gap between germline ends came to 7 bases. Germline loops: CDR1 KGHSH, CDR2 LQKENI. The CDR3 nucleotides are TGTGCCAGCTCACCTACGAAACAAGAGACCCAGTACTTC. Its translation: CASSPTKQETQYF. Full variable domain (outside the CDR3, taken from reference TRBV18 and TRBJ2-5): NAGVMQNPRHLVRRRGQEARLRCSPMKGHSHVYWYRQLPEEGLKFMVYLQKENIIDESGMPKERFSAEFPKEGPSILRIQQVVRGDSAAYFCASSPTKQETQYFGPGTRLLVL.

The table lists this clone with a count of one. The chain recombines TRBV7-9 with TRBJ2-7; TRBD1 matches at 10 bases. V trimming: 5 bases; J trimming: 3 bases; junction bases outside the gene matches: 7. Looked up from germline, CDR1 is SEHNR and CDR2 is FQNEAQ (reference sequence). CDR3 length: 15 amino acids. The CDR3 sequence is CASSKGTGDIYEQYF. The CDR3 nucleotides are TGTGCCAGCAGCAAAGGGACAGGGGATATCTACGAGCAGTACTTC.

The chain links TRBV2 to TRBJ2-1; D unclear. CDR1 is SNHLY, CDR2 FYNNEI, per germline. Trimming took off 3 bases at V and 4 bases at J, with 4 bases between the two ends. The CDR3 covers 12 residues. This CDR3 is CASSDSYNEQFF. The CDR3 DNA follows: TGTGCCAGCAGTGACTCTTACAATGAGCAGTTCTTC.

The chain links TRBV7-9 to TRBJ2-5; TRBD2 is a possible D gene (7 bases). Trimming left V 1 base short and J 5 bases short, with 11 bases between. The CDR3 contains 14 residues. From germline, CDR1 is SEHNR and CDR2 FQNEAQ (reference sequence). CDR3 nucleotide sequence: TGTGCCAGCAGCTTAGGGGGGGGCTGGGAGACCCAGTACTTC. This codes for CASSLGGGWETQYF.

The J gene is TRBJ2-4, the V gene TRBV15, with 12 bases fitting TRBD1. The CDR3 extends over 15 amino acids. Germline CDR1 and CDR2: LNHNV and YYDKDF (reference sequence). Trimming cost V 3 bases and J 9 bases; bases outside gene matches: 6. CDR3: CATSRPGQGALIQYF. The CDR3 coding sequence is TGTGCCACCAGCAGGCCGGGACAGGGGGCCCTCATTCAGTACTTC.

This chain joins TRBV7-3 and TRBJ2-7; D could derive from TRBD1 or TRBD2 (5 bases each). Trimming took off 1 base at V and 6 bases at J, with 13 bases between the two ends. The germline V gene has CDR1 SGHTA and CDR2 FQGTGA. The CDR3 covers 14 residues. CDR3 bases: TGTGCCAGCAGCTTAAACAGGCTGAGCGGCGAGCAGTACTTC. As protein: CASSLNRLSGEQYF. Full variable domain (remainder filled in from reference TRBV7-3 and TRBJ2-7): GAGVSQTPSNKVTEKGKYVELRCDPISGHTALYWYRQSLGQGPEFLIYFQGTGAADDSGLPNDRFFAVRPEGSVSTLKIQRTERGDSAVYLCASSLNRLSGEQYFGPGTRLTVT.

A few counts support this clone. V usage is TRBV11-2 and J usage is TRBJ1-4; 7 bases are shared with TRBD1. Germline CDR1 is SGHAT and CDR2 is FQNNGV. The CDR3 has 16 residues. After removal of 5 bases from V and 0 bases from J, the junction contained 6 bases not matched to a gene. The CDR3 DNA is TGTGCCAGCAGCCATTACAGGGGTGCAACTAATGAAAAACTGTTTTTT. Translated, it gives CASSHYRGATNEKLFF.

The rearrangement joins TRBV18 to TRBJ2-5; the D gene is possibly TRBD1 (6 bases). V was trimmed by 4 bases and J by 5 bases, leaving 14 bases between them. CDR3 length: 14 amino acids. CDR1 KGHSH and CDR2 LQKENI come from the germline V gene. The DNA of the CDR3 is TGTGCCAGCTCACGAGGACAGCGTGTGGAGACCCAGTACTTC. Translation gives CASSRGQRVETQYF.

The V and J genes are TRBV25-1 and TRBJ1-2; D is ambiguous. V shed 5 bases and J shed 4 bases, with 11 bases lying between them. The CDR3 runs to 13 residues. Per the germline V gene, CDR1 is MGHDK and CDR2 is SYGVNS. CDR3 DNA: TGTGCCAGCAGTACCGACCTCGGCTATGGCTACACCTTC. Translation: CASSTDLGYGYTF.

The V and J genes are TRBV7-7 and TRBJ1-1; D is uncertain. The V gene's germline CDR1 is SSHAT and CDR2 FNYEAQ (reference sequence). Deletions cut 0 bases from V and 1 base from J, with 3 bases between. This CDR3 is built from 13 residues. CDR3 sequence: CASSLATNTEAFF. For the CDR3, the DNA is TGTGCCAGCAGCTTAGCTACGAACACTGAAGCTTTCTTT. Supplemented by reference TRBV7-7 and TRBJ1-1, the full variable domain reads GAGVSQSPRYKVTKRGQDVTLRCDPISSHATLYWYQQALGQGPEFLTYFNYEAQPDKSGLPSDRFSAERPEGSISTLTIQRTEQRDSAMYRCASSLATNTEAFFGQGTRLTVV.

The chain recombines TRBV4-1 with TRBJ1-2; a possible D gene is TRBD1 (6 bases). Germline-derived CDR1 and CDR2 are MGHRA and YSYEKL. V lost 3 bases and J lost 4, with 15 bases in between. The CDR3 is 15 amino acids. DNA of the CDR3: TGCGCCAGCAGCCAGGAGGCAGGGGCCGGCTATGGCTACACCTTC. Translated, it gives CASSQEAGAGYGYTF.

This chain connects TRBV5-1 to TRBJ1-1; tentative D call: TRBD1 (5 bases). Trimming left V 2 bases short and J 11 bases short, with 16 bases between. Looked up from germline, CDR1 is SGHRS and CDR2 is YFSETQ. The CDR3 is 13 amino acids. Here the CDR3 reads CASSFRDGGSAFF. The CDR3 nucleotides are TGCGCCAGCAGCTTCCGGGACGGCGGGTCGGCTTTCTTT.

In DNA form, the CDR3 reads TGTGCCAGTAGTCCTGGACAGGGAAACTATGGCTACACCTTC. Translation: CASSPGQGNYGYTF. The chain carries TRBV19 and TRBJ1-2; 8 nucleotides agree with TRBD1. The CDR3 contains 14 residues. With V trimmed by 5 bases and J by 2 bases, 4 bases remained unmatched. Germline CDR1 LNHDA, CDR2 SQIVND (reference sequence).

This chain uses TRBV7-9 with TRBJ2-7; D unresolved. Trimming pared 2 bases from V and 0 bases from J, leaving 20 bases between. Germline assignment: CDR1 SEHNR and CDR2 FQNEAQ (reference sequence). This CDR3 has 18 residues. In nucleotides, the CDR3 is TGTGCCAGCAGCTTAATAACTGTAAGAAGATTGTACTCCTACGAGCAGTACTTC. Residues: CASSLITVRRLYSYEQYF.

The rearrangement links TRBV7-9 to TRBJ2-7; D perhaps matches TRBD1 (6 bases). The CDR3 has 13 amino acids. CDR1 and CDR2 from the germline V gene are SEHNR and FQNEAQ (reference sequence). V lost 5 bases and J lost 9, with 17 bases in between. CDR3 in amino acids: CASSRDNTVGQYF. CDR3 DNA sequence: TGTGCCAGCAGCCGGGACAATACGGTCGGGCAGTACTTC.

The chain's CDR3 is CASSLGRGSLVSTDTQYF. CDR3 coding DNA: TGCGCCAGCAGCTTGGGCCGCGGGAGCCTTGTGAGCACAGATACGCAGTATTTT. The chain links TRBV5-1 to TRBJ2-3; 7 bases map to TRBD2. The trim removed 0 bases at V and 0 bases at J, leaving 10 bases unmatched. Germline V gene sequence: CDR1 SGHRS, CDR2 YFSETQ. There are 18 residues in the CDR3.

The CDR3 loop reads CASSVLGGWEDTQYF. As DNA, the CDR3 is TGTGCCAGCAGCGTTTTGGGGGGCTGGGAGGATACGCAGTATTTT. The rearrangement joins TRBV9 to TRBJ2-3, with D tentatively TRBD1 or TRBD2 (6 bases each). The CDR3 consists of 15 residues. The germline V and J ends were trimmed by 2 bases and 6 bases, with 16 bases remaining between them. Germline V CDR1 and CDR2: SGDLS, YYNGEE.

V gene TRBV27 combines with J gene TRBJ1-2; the D gene is possibly TRBD1 (5 bases). Per the germline V gene, CDR1 is MNHEY and CDR2 is SMNVEV (reference sequence). The CDR3 is 14 residues long. V was trimmed by 5 bases and J by 11 bases, leaving 21 bases between them. The CDR3 region is CASSSSRDGHLYTF. The CDR3 DNA sequence: TGTGCCAGCAGTAGTTCCCGGGACGGACACCTTTACACCTTC.